This T cell receptor beta chain emerged from a study of immune evolution from preneoplasia to lung adenocarcinoma. The study, taken as a whole, reports: T cell clonality was higher in KRAS-mutant than EGFR-mutant or wild-type nodules.

The assay was immunoSEQ multiplex PCR, and TCRdb's table has in-frame clones only and misses some. This table has 6,000 or so clones, roughly 85% appearing once. This clone was recorded a few times. As yet, its antigen is unknown. Patients had resection in Japan or China between about 2014 and 2017. Nucleic acids came from premalignant or tumor cells enriched by macro-dissection. The CDR3 has 16 residues. Germline V gene lookup returns CDR1 SGHNT and CDR2 YYREEE (reference sequence). Trimming removed 2 bases from V and 5 bases from J; junction bases left unmatched: 11. This rearrangement joins TRBV5-4 to TRBJ2-7; 9 bases line up with TRBD1. Sequencing used FFPE minimally invasive lung adenocarcinoma tissue. The receptor comes from a person aged 55-85 years with lung adenocarcinoma. CDR3 DNA: TGTGCCAGCAGCTTTAGGCCATACCGGGACAGGGACGAGCAGTACTTC. Its protein is CASSFRPYRDRDEQYF.